These 6 T cell receptor beta chains originate from one sample sequenced in a study of early T cells in non-severe SARS-CoV-2 infection. TCRdb re-analysed the 5' RACE reads in MiXCR, keeping a single row per CDR3 protein. The data contain 90,000 to 130,000 distinct CDR3 sequences, 10% to 15% of them singletons. The sample here was whole blood, taken at baseline. These receptor sequences come from an adult who was a healthcare worker with PCR-confirmed SARS-CoV-2 infection or an uninfected control (not recorded which).

The chain employs TRBV30 and TRBJ1-1; maybe TRBD1 (6 bases). The CDR3 has 15 residues. Trimming cost V 2 bases and J 0 bases, with 13 bases left between them. CDR1 is GTSNPN and CDR2 is SVGIG in the germline V gene (reference sequence). The DNA of the CDR3 is TGTGCCTGGAGTCCCATACAGGGCATGAACACTGAAGCTTTCTTT. Translated, it gives CAWSPIQGMNTEAFF.

The rearrangement joins TRBV28 to TRBJ1-2; D is unresolved. Germline CDR1 MDHEN, CDR2 SYDVKM. V dropped 8 bases and J dropped 4 bases, with 11 bases sitting between them. The CDR3 runs to 12 residues. In nucleotides, the CDR3 is TGTGCCAGCGGAGATCCATCCTATGGCTACACCTTC. Translated, it gives CASGDPSYGYTF.

The chain is built from TRBV9 and TRBJ2-3; D may correspond to TRBD1 or TRBD2 (5 bases each). V was pared by 4 bases and J by 0 bases, with 9 bases between. From germline, CDR1 is SGDLS and CDR2 YYNGEE. This CDR3 region has 14 residues. The CDR3 sequence is CASSSRDSTDTQYF. The DNA of the CDR3 is TGTGCCAGCAGCTCCCGGGACAGCACAGATACGCAGTATTTT.

This clonotype has just a few counts. This sequence joins TRBV20-1 and TRBJ2-6, with 10 bases that match TRBD1. Germline-derived CDR1 and CDR2 are DFQATT and SNEGSKA (reference sequence). The CDR3 totals 18 residues. J gave up 0 bases and V 1 base, and 6 bases lay outside the gene matches. The CDR3 loop reads CSARGPGQGDSGANVLTF. The DNA for the CDR3 is TGCAGTGCTAGAGGGCCCGGACAGGGGGACTCTGGGGCCAACGTCCTGACTTTC.

This clonotype was seen a few times. The chain combines TRBV27 with TRBJ2-3; TRBD1 matches at 9 bases. This CDR3 is built from 17 residues. The germline V gene has CDR1 MNHEY and CDR2 SMNVEV (reference sequence). V trimming: 2 bases; J trimming: 5 bases; junction bases outside the gene matches: 11. This CDR3 is CASSLGTGGFVIDTQYF. The CDR3 nucleotides read TGTGCCAGCAGTTTAGGAACAGGGGGCTTTGTAATAGATACGCAGTATTTT.

This clonotype occurred a few times. V gene TRBV3-1 combines with J gene TRBJ1-2; D might be TRBD1 (5 bases). Germline V gene lookup returns CDR1 LGHDT and CDR2 YNNKEL (reference sequence). The CDR3 loop spans 13 amino acids. V lost 0 bases to trimming and J lost 8 bases, with 10 bases between them. The CDR3 spells CASSQEGTRGYTF. The CDR3, as DNA: TGTGCCAGCAGCCAAGAGGGGACTAGGGGCTACACCTTC.